The 23 T cell receptor beta chains listed next were all sequenced from one sample in a study of beta chain features in type 1 diabetes. Whole-study results and caveats: Shortening of TCRB CDR3s, moderate but significant, appeared in all four CD4+ subsets of Type 1 diabetes patients.

Investigators reverse transcribed all isolated RNA, so they sequenced expressed TCRB transcripts. Only in-frame clones appear in the TCRdb table, and some are missing; sequencing was by immunoSEQ multiplex PCR. The data hold 300,000 to 400,000 clones, with 8% to 10% observed a single time. For these TCRs, the target antigens are not known. Sequenced sample: central memory CD4+ T cells from blood. These receptor sequences come from a man in his thirties or forties with type 1 diabetes.

This clone came up a few times. This rearrangement joins TRBV7-8 to TRBJ2-2; D call uncertain. The V and J ends lost 5 bases and 7 bases respectively, with 8 bases between them. The CDR3 is made up of 12 amino acids. Germline V gene sequence: CDR1 SGHVS, CDR2 FQNEAQ. The CDR3 bases are TGTGCCAGCAGCCCCCTTCACGGGGAGCTGTTTTTT. Translated, it gives CASSPLHGELFF.

The CDR3: CASSLSGRGTDTQYF. CDR3 in DNA: TGTGCCAGCAGCCTCAGCGGGCGAGGCACAGATACGCAGTATTTT. This chain joins TRBV7-2 and TRBJ2-3, with a tentative D call TRBD2 (6 bases). The CDR3 is 15 amino acids. Per the germline V gene, CDR1 is SGHTA and CDR2 is FQGNSA. With 5 bases removed from V and 1 base from J, the gap between germline ends came to 13 bases.

The chain combines TRBV27 with TRBJ2-7; TRBD1 matches at 9 bases. The CDR3 totals 14 residues. The ends lost 7 bases at V and 7 bases at J; junction bases unmatched: 11. Germline values: CDR1 MNHEY, CDR2 SMNVEV (reference sequence). This chain's CDR3 is CASTPRTGAIEQYF. The CDR3 DNA follows: TGTGCCAGCACCCCCAGGACAGGGGCCATAGAGCAGTACTTC.

This clone showed up just a few times. This sequence joins TRBV5-1 and TRBJ2-5; no definite D call. The V end was cut by 2 bases, the J end by 3 bases, with 11 bases between. The V gene's germline CDR1 is SGHRS and CDR2 YFSETQ. The CDR3 totals 14 residues. The CDR3 bases are TGCGCCAGCAGCTTCAACGAGAGAGAAGAGACCCAGTACTTC. Amino acid sequence: CASSFNEREETQYF. Complete variable domain (other parts from reference TRBV5-1 and TRBJ2-5): KAGVTQTPRYLIKTRGQQVTLSCSPISGHRSVSWYQQTPGQGLQFLFEYFSETQRNKGNFPGRFSGRQFSNSRSEMNVSTLELGDSALYLCASSFNEREETQYFGPGTRLLVL.

This clone was seen at least ten times. The final CDR3 position lacks the conserved phenylalanine or tryptophan, pointing to a likely read error. It is unclear where the CDR3 begins or ends on the DNA, so no DNA is shown, and the CDR3 is as TCRdb lists it. The rearrangement joins TRBV7-9 to TRBJ1-2; the table's TRBD1 call for D was not verified on the DNA. Both ends counted, the CDR3 spans 14 residues. Looked up from germline, CDR1 is SEHNR and CDR2 is FQNEAQ (reference sequence). The CDR3 here is CASSKGDRGSFDHV.

This clone was counted between two and nine times. The J gene is TRBJ1-1, the V gene TRBV30; D gene unclear. V lost 4 bases and J lost 11, with 14 bases in between. Germline lookup yields CDR1 GTSNPN and CDR2 SVGIG (reference sequence). The CDR3 has 11 amino acids. The CDR3, as DNA: TGTGCCTGGACCAAGGGCGGTGCGGCTTTCTTT. Its protein is CAWTKGGAAFF.

V and J are TRBV6-5 and TRBJ1-1; D is ambiguous. CDR3 length: 12 amino acids. The germline V gene has CDR1 MNHEY and CDR2 SVGAGI. The V and J ends lost 5 bases and 1 base respectively, with 5 bases between them. CDR3 sequence reads: CASSMGNTEAFF. For the CDR3, the DNA is TGTGCCAGCAGTATGGGGAACACTGAAGCTTTCTTT.

The V and J genes are TRBV4-2 and TRBJ2-3, with TRBD2 matching over 13 bases. Germline V gives CDR1 LGHNA, CDR2 YNFKEQ. CDR3 length equals 18 residues. The ends lost 1 base at V and 6 bases at J; junction bases unmatched: 10. Written as DNA, the CDR3 is TGTGCCAGCAGCCAAGTGGCCCCTGGACTAGCGGGAGAGGATACGCAGTATTTT. Translation gives CASSQVAPGLAGEDTQYF.

This clone was seen ten or more times. The chain's CDR3 is CASPLREQYF. In nucleotides, the CDR3 is TGCGCCAGCCCCTTGCGCGAGCAGTACTTC. The chain combines TRBV23-1 with TRBJ2-7, with no clear D. TRBV23-1 is recorded as an ORF, its role being uncertain. V dropped 8 bases and J dropped 6 bases, with 8 bases sitting between them. The length of the CDR3 is 10 residues.

A few counts support this clone. J is TRBJ2-7 and V is TRBV28; 9 nucleotides match TRBD1. In germline, CDR1 is MDHEN, CDR2 SYDVKM. The ends lost 8 bases at V and 1 base at J; junction bases unmatched: 3. CDR3 size: 13 residues. CDR3 amino acids: CASVDRGSYEQYF. The CDR3 DNA reads as TGTGCCAGCGTGGACAGGGGATCCTACGAGCAGTACTTC. The variable domain in full, completed from reference TRBV28 and TRBJ2-7, reads DVKVTQSSRYLVKRTGEKVFLECVQDMDHENMFWYRQDPGLGLRLIYFSYDVKMKEKGDIPEGYSVSREKKERFSLILESASTNQTSMYLCASVDRGSYEQYFGPGTRLTVT.

Points on this clone: This sample includes further DNA sequences coding for the same CDR3. The chain employs TRBV20-1 and TRBJ1-1, with no clear D. With 2 bases removed from V and 0 bases from J, the gap between germline ends came to 1 base. This CDR3 region has 11 residues. The germline CDR1 and CDR2 sequences are DFQATT and SNEGSKA (reference sequence). CDR3 sequence (DNA): TGCAGTGCTAGAATGAACACTGAAGCTTTCTTT. This sequence encodes CSARMNTEAFF.

The table lists this clone with a few counts. The chain couples TRBV5-4 to TRBJ1-4; 7 nucleotides align to TRBD1. V gave up 1 base and J gave up 6 bases; unmatched junction bases: 6. Per germline, CDR1 SGHNT and CDR2 YYREEE (reference sequence). The CDR3 sequence is 15 residues long. DNA of the CDR3: TGTGCCAGCAGCTTGTTCGGGACAGTTTATGAAAAACTGTTTTTT. Protein: CASSLFGTVYEKLFF. Using reference TRBV5-4 and TRBJ1-4 for the parts outside the CDR3, the full variable domain is ETGVTQSPTHLIKTRGQQVTLRCSSQSGHNTVSWYQQALGQGPQFIFQYYREEENGRGNFPPRFSGLQFPNYSSELNVNALELDDSALYLCASSLFGTVYEKLFFGSGTQLSVL.

This clone was detected only a few times. The J gene is TRBJ2-3, the V gene TRBV9, with 12 bases that match TRBD2. Germline-derived CDR1 and CDR2 are SGDLS and YYNGEE. This CDR3 spans 16 amino acids. V lost 3 bases, J lost 5 bases, and 7 bases stayed unmatched. The CDR3 protein is CASSASSGRAEDTQYF. The DNA for the CDR3 is TGTGCCAGCAGCGCCTCTAGCGGGAGGGCAGAAGATACGCAGTATTTT.

The chain couples TRBV2 to TRBJ1-5, with 11 bases identical to TRBD1. Germline V lookup: CDR1 SNHLY, CDR2 FYNNEI. The junction had 4 bases not matched to a gene; V was cut back by 7 bases and J by 8 bases. There are 13 residues in the CDR3. CDR3 sequence: CASTWDRGKPQHF. CDR3 DNA sequence: TGTGCCAGCACCTGGGACAGGGGGAAGCCCCAGCATTTT.

The chain joins TRBV7-2 to TRBJ2-7; 8 bases are shared with TRBD1. The germline gives CDR1 SGHTA, CDR2 FQGNSA. The CDR3 contains 15 residues. Losses at the gene ends were 4 bases for V and 0 bases for J; bases not matched to a gene: 5. This chain's CDR3 is CASSSQGAGSYEQYF. The CDR3 bases are TGTGCCAGCAGCTCGCAGGGGGCGGGCTCCTACGAGCAGTACTTC. The complete variable domain, with remaining parts taken from reference TRBV7-2 and TRBJ2-7, reads GAGVSQSPSNKVTEKGKDVELRCDPISGHTALYWYRQSLGQGLEFLIYFQGNSAPDKSGLPSDRFSAERTGGSVSTLTIQRTQQEDSAVYLCASSSQGAGSYEQYFGPGTRLTVT.

This clone has more than one count but fewer than ten. Within the sample, other DNA sequences also encode this same CDR3. The rearrangement links TRBV7-7 to TRBJ2-1; D remains unclear. The CDR3 loop spans 14 amino acids. V lost 1 base to trimming and J lost 3 bases, with 7 bases between them. Germline-derived CDR1 and CDR2 are SSHAT and FNYEAQ (reference sequence). The CDR3 DNA reads TGTGCCAGCAGCTTAGGGGGTGGCTACAATGAGCAGTTCTTC. Its protein product is CASSLGGGYNEQFF.

The chain recombines TRBV7-8 with TRBJ2-1, with D uncertain. Germline V lookup: CDR1 SGHVS, CDR2 FQNEAQ. The CDR3 runs 15 residues. V was clipped by 6 bases and J by 0 bases, with 12 bases between them. The CDR3 region has the DNA TGTGCCAGCAGACCCGGGCGACCCTCCTACAATGAGCAGTTCTTC. Residues: CASRPGRPSYNEQFF.

The chain employs TRBV5-6 and TRBJ2-5, with 7 bases identical to TRBD1. CDR3 size: 17 residues. The germline V gene has CDR1 SGHDT and CDR2 YYEEEE. J lost 4 bases, V lost 0 bases, and 12 bases had no gene match. The CDR3 reads CASSLAFRTGVLETQYF. The CDR3 coding sequence is TGTGCCAGCAGCTTGGCATTTCGGACAGGCGTCCTAGAGACCCAGTACTTC.

The V and J genes are TRBV28 and TRBJ2-1; D is ambiguous. CDR1 and CDR2 (germline): MDHEN, SYDVKM. The V end lost 4 bases, the J end lost 5 bases, and 18 bases lay between the germline ends. CDR3 length: 16 residues. CDR3 amino acids: CASSSKTFYGDNEQFF. The CDR3 nucleotides read TGTGCCAGCAGTTCCAAGACTTTCTACGGAGACAATGAGCAGTTCTTC.

The sample holds a few counts of this clone. The V gene is TRBV6-5, the J gene TRBJ1-1; TRBD1 agrees at 10 bases. CDR1 is MNHEY, CDR2 SVGAGI, per germline. The length of the CDR3 is 14 residues. The J segment lost 6 bases and the V segment lost 8 bases, leaving 9 bases of the junction unmatched. The CDR3 DNA follows: TGTGCCAGCGGAGGGGACAGGGGTGCGGCTGAAGCTTTCTTT. Translated, it gives CASGGDRGAAEAFF.

This clone has more than one count but fewer than ten. The gene calls are TRBV11-3 and TRBJ2-4; TRBD2 agrees at 7 bases. In germline, CDR1 is SGHNT, CDR2 YENEEA. Trimming at V came to 5 bases and at J to 8 bases, leaving 6 bases not matched to a gene. The CDR3 has 13 amino acids. CDR3 amino acids: CASSRDYSDIQYF. The DNA for the CDR3 is TGTGCCAGCAGCCGGGACTACTCAGACATTCAGTACTTC.

On this clone itself: This same CDR3 is encoded by further DNA sequences in the sample. The chain joins TRBV20-1 to TRBJ2-7, with D unresolved. Deletions cut 3 bases from V and 3 bases from J, with 6 bases between. Per germline, CDR1 DFQATT and CDR2 SNEGSKA (reference sequence). The CDR3 runs to 11 residues. CDR3 nucleotides: TGCAGTGCTAGGCGCGGCTACGAGCAGTACTTC. Residues: CSARRGYEQYF.

This clone was seen a few times. The rearrangement uses TRBV25-1 and TRBJ2-3; 9 bases are a match to TRBD2. The length of the CDR3 is 13 residues. Germline-derived CDR1 and CDR2 are MGHDK and SYGVNS. With 5 bases clipped from V and 11 bases from J, the junction kept 8 bases outside the gene matches. For the CDR3, the DNA is TGTGCCAGCAGTTTGACTAGCGGAGTCAGGCAGTATTTT. Protein: CASSLTSGVRQYF.